This T cell receptor (beta chain) stems from a study of Graves' ophthalmopathy and Graves' hyperthyroidism. CDR3 regions of TCR beta were amplified from RNA transcripts. RT-PCR was first run with HTBI primers, then multiplex PCR in a second round. Via MiXCR, TCRdb re-called the multiplex PCR reads, giving one row per CDR3 protein. The sample has over 650,000 distinct CDR3 sequences; about 40% are singletons. The V gene's germline CDR1 is MNHNS and CDR2 SASEGT. The CDR3 runs 13 residues. V lost 7 bases to trimming and J lost 0 bases, with 10 bases between them. This clonotype was counted between two and nine times. Exclusion covered patients with other autoimmune diseases or uncontrolled infections (as well as pregnancy or lactation).

Sequencing was carried out using peripheral blood. This clonotype originated in an adult man with Graves' ophthalmopathy. This chain joins TRBV6-1 and TRBJ2-7; D is perhaps TRBD1 (6 bases). The CDR3 DNA is TGTGCCAGCAATACAGGGAGCTCCTACGAGCAGTACTTC. It codes for CASNTGSSYEQYF.